These 4 T cell receptor beta chains were all obtained from the same sample, sequenced in a study of T-cell memory formation after mild COVID-19. One entry per CDR3 protein, called by TCRdb with MiXCR from the 5' RACE reads. The sample records about 240,000 distinct CDR3 sequences, approximately 9% being singletons. The source material was PBMCs or a T cell subset sorted from them (not recorded which). The receptor set was obtained from a man aged 18 to 29 who had mild COVID-19 (a few samples of this study predate the infection). Cell type and time point are not known.

This clonotype was counted many times. The chain is built from TRBV5-1 and TRBJ2-2; D remains ambiguous. The CDR3 loop spans 16 amino acids. Germline CDR1 is SGHRS and CDR2 is YFSETQ. Trimming removed 1 base at V and 1 base at J, with 11 bases between. In DNA form, the CDR3 reads TGCGCCAGCAGCTTGTTAGGCAGCCAGAACACCGGGGAGCTGTTTTTT. This encodes CASSLLGSQNTGELFF.

The gene calls are TRBV12-3 or TRBV12-4 and TRBJ1-1, with 7 bases lining up with TRBD1. J gave up 4 bases and V 6 bases, and 5 bases lay outside the gene matches. The CDR3 is 13 residues long. CDR3: CASRYRGGTEAFF. DNA for the CDR3: TGTGCCAGCAGGTACAGGGGTGGCACTGAAGCTTTCTTT.

The chain combines TRBV4-2 with TRBJ2-2, with D possibly being TRBD2 (6 bases). From germline, CDR1 is LGHNA and CDR2 YNFKEQ. The CDR3 is 14 amino acids. The germline V and J ends were trimmed by 3 bases and 5 bases, with 10 bases remaining between them. Here the CDR3 reads CASSQEGRTGELFF. CDR3 in DNA: TGTGCCAGCAGCCAGGAGGGTCGAACCGGGGAGCTGTTTTTT.

This clonotype was seen more than once but under ten times. The rearrangement links TRBV7-9 to TRBJ2-1; 12 bases match TRBD2. After removal of 3 bases from V and 7 bases from J, the junction contained 4 bases not matched to a gene. Germline values: CDR1 SEHNR, CDR2 FQNEAQ (reference sequence). This CDR3 is built from 15 residues. This CDR3 reads CASSLLLAGGNEQFF. As DNA, the CDR3 is TGTGCCAGCAGCTTGCTACTAGCGGGGGGTAATGAGCAGTTCTTC.